This T cell receptor beta chain is from a study of T cells in Graves' hyperthyroidism and ophthalmopathy. For the study at large: Peripheral blood specimens were obtained at initial diagnosis, prior to any treatment.

RNA transcripts yielded amplified TCR beta CDR3 regions. HTBI primers were the set used in a first-round RT-PCR of the TCR CDR3. TCRdb re-called the multiplex PCR reads through MiXCR, storing one row per CDR3 protein. The table shows fewer than 450,000 distinct CDR3 sequences, with about a sixth occurring only once. Clinical symptoms, serum thyroxine and TRAb, thyroid ultrasound and orbital computed tomography were used for the diagnoses. In its sample, this clonotype was seen a few times. The germline V gene has CDR1 MGHDK and CDR2 SYGVNS. The CDR3 runs to 15 residues. V shed 8 bases and J 0 bases; nucleotides not matched to a gene: 8.

The sequenced sample was blood. This sequence joins TRBV25-1 and TRBJ2-3; 7 bases fit TRBD1. This receptor was taken from a woman aged 25-40 years with Graves' hyperthyroidism that later progressed to Graves' ophthalmopathy. This CDR3 is CASGEDRASTDTQYF. CDR3 DNA: TGTGCCAGCGGGGAAGACAGGGCTAGCACAGATACGCAGTATTTT.